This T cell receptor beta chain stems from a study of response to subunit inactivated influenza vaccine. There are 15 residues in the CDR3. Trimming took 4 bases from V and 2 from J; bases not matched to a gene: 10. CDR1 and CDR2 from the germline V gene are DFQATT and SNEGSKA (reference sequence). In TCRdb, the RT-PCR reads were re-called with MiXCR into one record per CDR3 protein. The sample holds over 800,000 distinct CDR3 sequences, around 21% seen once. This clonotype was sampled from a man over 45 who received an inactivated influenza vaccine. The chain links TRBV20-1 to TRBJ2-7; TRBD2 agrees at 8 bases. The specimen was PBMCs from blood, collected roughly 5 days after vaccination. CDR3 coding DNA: TGCAGTGCTACCTCTCCGGGACTAGGAGCCTACGAGCAGTACTTC. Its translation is CSATSPGLGAYEQYF.